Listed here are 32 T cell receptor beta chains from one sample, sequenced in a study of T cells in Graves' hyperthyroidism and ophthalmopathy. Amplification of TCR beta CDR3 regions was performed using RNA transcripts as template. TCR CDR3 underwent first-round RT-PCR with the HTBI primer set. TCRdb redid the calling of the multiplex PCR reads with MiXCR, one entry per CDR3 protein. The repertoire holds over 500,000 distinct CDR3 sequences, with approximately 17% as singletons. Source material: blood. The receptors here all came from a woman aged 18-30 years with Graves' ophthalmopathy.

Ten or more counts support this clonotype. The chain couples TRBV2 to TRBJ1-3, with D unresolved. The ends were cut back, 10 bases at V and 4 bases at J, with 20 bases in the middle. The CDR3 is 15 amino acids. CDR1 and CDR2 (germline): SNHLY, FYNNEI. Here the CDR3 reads CATGESSTGGNTIYF. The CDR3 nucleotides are TGTGCCACAGGAGAGTCTTCCACGGGAGGAAACACCATATATTTT.

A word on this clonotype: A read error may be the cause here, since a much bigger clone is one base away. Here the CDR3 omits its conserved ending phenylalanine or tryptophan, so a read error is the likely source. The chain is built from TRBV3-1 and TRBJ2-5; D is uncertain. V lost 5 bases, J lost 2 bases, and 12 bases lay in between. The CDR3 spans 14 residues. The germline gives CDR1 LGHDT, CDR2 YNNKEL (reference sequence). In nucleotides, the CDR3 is TGTGCCAGCAGCTCCCTCAGAACTCAAGAGACCCAGTACCTC. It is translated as CASSSLRTQETQYL.

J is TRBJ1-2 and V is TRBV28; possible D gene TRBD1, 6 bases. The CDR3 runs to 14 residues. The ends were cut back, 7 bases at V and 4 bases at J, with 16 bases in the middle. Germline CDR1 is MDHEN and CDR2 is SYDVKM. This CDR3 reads CASNPRGPLYGYTF. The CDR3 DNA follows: TGTGCCAGCAACCCCAGGGGTCCCCTCTATGGCTACACCTTC.

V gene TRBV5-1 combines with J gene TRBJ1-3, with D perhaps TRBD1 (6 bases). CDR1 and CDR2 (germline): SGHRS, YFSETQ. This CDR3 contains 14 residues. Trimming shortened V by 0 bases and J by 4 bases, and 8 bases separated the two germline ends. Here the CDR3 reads CASSLEGVGNTIYF. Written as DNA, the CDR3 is TGCGCCAGCAGCTTGGAGGGGGTAGGAAACACCATATATTTT.

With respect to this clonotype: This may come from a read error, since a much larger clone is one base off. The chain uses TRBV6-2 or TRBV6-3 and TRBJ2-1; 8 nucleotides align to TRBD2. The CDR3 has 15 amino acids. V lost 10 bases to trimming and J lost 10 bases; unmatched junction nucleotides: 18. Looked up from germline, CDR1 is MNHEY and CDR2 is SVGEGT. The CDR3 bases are TGTGCCACCACCCCACTAGCGGAGATCTCCTACGAGCAGTTCTTC. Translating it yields CATTPLAEISYEQFF.

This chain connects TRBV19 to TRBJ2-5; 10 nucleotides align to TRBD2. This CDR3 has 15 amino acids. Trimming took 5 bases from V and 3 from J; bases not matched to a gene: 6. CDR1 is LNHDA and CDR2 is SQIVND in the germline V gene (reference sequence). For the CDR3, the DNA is TGTGCCAGTAGTCGGACTAGCGGCGAGGAAGAGACCCAGTACTTC. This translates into CASSRTSGEEETQYF.

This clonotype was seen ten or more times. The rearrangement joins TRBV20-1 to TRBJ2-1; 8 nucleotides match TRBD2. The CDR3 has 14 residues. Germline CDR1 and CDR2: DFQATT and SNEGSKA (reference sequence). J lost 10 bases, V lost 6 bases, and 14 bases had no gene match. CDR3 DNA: TGCAGTGCGTCAAGCGGGGGCCCCTTCGGGGAGCAGTTCTTC. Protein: CSASSGGPFGEQFF.

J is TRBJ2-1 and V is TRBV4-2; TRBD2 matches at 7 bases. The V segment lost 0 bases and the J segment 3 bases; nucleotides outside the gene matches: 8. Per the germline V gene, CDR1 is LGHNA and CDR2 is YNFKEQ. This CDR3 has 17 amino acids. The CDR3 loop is CASSQERRTRLYNEQFF. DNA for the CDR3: TGTGCCAGCAGCCAAGAGAGAAGGACTAGACTCTACAATGAGCAGTTCTTC.

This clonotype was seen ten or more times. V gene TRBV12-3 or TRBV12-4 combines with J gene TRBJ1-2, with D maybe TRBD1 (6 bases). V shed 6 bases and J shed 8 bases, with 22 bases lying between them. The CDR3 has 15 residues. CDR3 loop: CASRAGTNSLSGYTF. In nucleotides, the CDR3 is TGTGCCAGCAGGGCCGGGACAAACTCCCTATCAGGCTACACCTTC.

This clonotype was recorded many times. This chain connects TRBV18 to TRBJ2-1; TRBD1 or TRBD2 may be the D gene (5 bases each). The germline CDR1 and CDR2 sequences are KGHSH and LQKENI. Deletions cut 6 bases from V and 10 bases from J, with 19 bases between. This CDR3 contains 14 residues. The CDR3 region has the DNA TGTGCCAGCTCCTCACGGGACCGGGAACGCGAGCAGTTCTTC. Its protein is CASSSRDREREQFF.

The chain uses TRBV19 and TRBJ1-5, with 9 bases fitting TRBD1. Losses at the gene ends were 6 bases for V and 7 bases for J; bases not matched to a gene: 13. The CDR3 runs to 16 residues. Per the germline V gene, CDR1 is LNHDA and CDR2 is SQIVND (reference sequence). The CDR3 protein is CASRRPDRGQRQPQHF. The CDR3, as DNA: TGTGCCAGTAGACGACCGGACAGGGGTCAGCGGCAGCCCCAGCATTTT. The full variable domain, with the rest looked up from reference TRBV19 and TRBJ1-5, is DGGITQSPKYLFRKEGQNVTLSCEQNLNHDAMYWYRQDPGQGLRLIYYSQIVNDFQKGDIAEGYSVSREKKESFPLTVTSAQKNPTAFYLCASRRPDRGQRQPQHFGDGTRLSIL.

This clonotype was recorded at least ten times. The CDR3 DNA reads TGCAGCGTTGAAGATAGCGGGAGGAACAACAATGAGCAGTTCTTC. The encoded protein is CSVEDSGRNNNEQFF. The rearrangement links TRBV29-1 to TRBJ2-1; TRBD2 matches at 10 bases. This CDR3 region has 15 residues. The germline V gene has CDR1 SQVTM and CDR2 ANQGSEA. J lost 5 bases, V lost 0 bases, and 4 bases had no gene match.

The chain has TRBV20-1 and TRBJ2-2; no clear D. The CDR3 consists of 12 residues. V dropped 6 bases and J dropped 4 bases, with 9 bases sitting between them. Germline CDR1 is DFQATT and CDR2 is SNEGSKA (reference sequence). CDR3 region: CSAGPSTGELFF. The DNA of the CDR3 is TGCAGTGCAGGGCCGAGCACCGGGGAGCTGTTTTTT.

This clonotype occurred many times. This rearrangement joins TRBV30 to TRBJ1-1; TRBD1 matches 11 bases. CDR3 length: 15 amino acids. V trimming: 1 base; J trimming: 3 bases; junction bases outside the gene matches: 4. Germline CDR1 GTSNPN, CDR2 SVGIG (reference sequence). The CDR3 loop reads CAWSAMDRGHTEAFF. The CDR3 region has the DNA TGTGCCTGGAGTGCTATGGACAGGGGGCACACTGAAGCTTTCTTT.

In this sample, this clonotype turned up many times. As DNA, the CDR3 is TGTGCCAGCAGCTTGGGGGGGGCGAACACCGGGGAGCTGTTTTTT. Protein product: CASSLGGANTGELFF. The chain uses TRBV7-3 and TRBJ2-2, with TRBD2 identical over 7 bases. V shed 3 bases and J 0 bases; nucleotides not matched to a gene: 1. The CDR3 is 15 residues long. Germline CDR1 reads SGHTA; CDR2 reads FQGTGA.

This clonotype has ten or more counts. The DNA of the CDR3 is TGTGCCAGCAGTTTGGACAGCTACAATGAGCAGTTCTTC. This codes for CASSLDSYNEQFF. The rearrangement uses TRBV27 and TRBJ2-1; possible D gene TRBD1, 6 bases. Germline CDR1 is MNHEY and CDR2 is SMNVEV (reference sequence). The length of the CDR3 is 13 residues. V gave up 3 bases and J gave up 3 bases, with 6 bases separating them.

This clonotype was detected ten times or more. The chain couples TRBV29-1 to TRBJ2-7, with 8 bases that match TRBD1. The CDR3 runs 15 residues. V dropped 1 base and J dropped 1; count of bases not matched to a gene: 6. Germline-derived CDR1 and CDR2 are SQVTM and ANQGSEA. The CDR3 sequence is CSVEAPDRESYEQYF. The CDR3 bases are TGCAGCGTTGAAGCCCCGGACAGGGAATCCTACGAGCAGTACTTC.

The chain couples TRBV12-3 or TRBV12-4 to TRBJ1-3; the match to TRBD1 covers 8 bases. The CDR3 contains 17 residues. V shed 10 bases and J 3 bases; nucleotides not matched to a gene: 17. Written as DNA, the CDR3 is TGTGCCATCCTGACAGGGGTGGGGAGGAATTGTGGAAACACCATATATTTT. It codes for CAILTGVGRNCGNTIYF.

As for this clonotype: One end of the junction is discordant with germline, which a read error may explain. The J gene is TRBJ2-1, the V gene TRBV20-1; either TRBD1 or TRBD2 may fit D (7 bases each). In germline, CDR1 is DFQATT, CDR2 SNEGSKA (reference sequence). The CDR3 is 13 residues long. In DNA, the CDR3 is TGCAGTGTCCAGGGGGGGTCCTACAATGGGCAGTTCTTC. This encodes CSVQGGSYNGQFF.

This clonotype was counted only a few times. CDR3 sequence: CASRTTGGGSPIYGYTF. The CDR3, as DNA: TGTGCCAGTAGGACCACAGGGGGCGGGTCCCCGATCTATGGCTACACCTTC. The chain employs TRBV19 and TRBJ1-2, with 9 bases aligning to TRBD1. The J segment lost 4 bases and the V segment lost 6 bases, leaving 15 bases of the junction unmatched. In germline, CDR1 is LNHDA, CDR2 SQIVND (reference sequence). The CDR3 spans 17 residues.

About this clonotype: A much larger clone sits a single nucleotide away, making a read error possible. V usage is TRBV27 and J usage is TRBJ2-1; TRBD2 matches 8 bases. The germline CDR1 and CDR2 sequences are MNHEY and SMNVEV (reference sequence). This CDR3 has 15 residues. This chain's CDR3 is CASSFRGGVYNERFF. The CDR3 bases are TGTGCCAGCAGTTTCCGGGGGGGGGTCTACAATGAGCGGTTCTTC.

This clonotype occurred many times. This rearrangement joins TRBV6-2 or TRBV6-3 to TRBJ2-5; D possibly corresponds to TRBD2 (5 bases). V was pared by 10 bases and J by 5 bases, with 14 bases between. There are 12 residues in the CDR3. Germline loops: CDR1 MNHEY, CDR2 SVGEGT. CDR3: CAIGVGLETQYF. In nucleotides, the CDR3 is TGTGCCATCGGGGTGGGCTTGGAGACCCAGTACTTC.

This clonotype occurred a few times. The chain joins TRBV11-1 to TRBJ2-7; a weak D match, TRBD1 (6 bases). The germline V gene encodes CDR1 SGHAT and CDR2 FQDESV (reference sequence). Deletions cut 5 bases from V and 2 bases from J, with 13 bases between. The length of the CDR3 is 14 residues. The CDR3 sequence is CASSQLGGPYEQYF. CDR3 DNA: TGTGCCAGCAGCCAACTAGGGGGTCCCTACGAGCAGTACTTC. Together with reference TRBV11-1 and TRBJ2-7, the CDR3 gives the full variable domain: EAEVAQSPRYKITEKSQAVAFWCDPISGHATLYWYRQILGQGPELLVQFQDESVVDDSQLPKDRFSAERLKGVDSTLKIQPAELGDSAMYLCASSQLGGPYEQYFGPGTRLTVT.

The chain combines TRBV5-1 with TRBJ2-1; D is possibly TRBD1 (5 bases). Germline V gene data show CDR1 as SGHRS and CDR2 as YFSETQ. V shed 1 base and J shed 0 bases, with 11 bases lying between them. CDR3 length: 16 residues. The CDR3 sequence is CASSLNGAPSYNEQFF. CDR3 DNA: TGCGCCAGCAGCTTGAATGGGGCCCCCTCCTACAATGAGCAGTTCTTC. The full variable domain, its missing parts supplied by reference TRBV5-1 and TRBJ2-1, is KAGVTQTPRYLIKTRGQQVTLSCSPISGHRSVSWYQQTPGQGLQFLFEYFSETQRNKGNFPGRFSGRQFSNSRSEMNVSTLELGDSALYLCASSLNGAPSYNEQFFGPGTRLTVL.

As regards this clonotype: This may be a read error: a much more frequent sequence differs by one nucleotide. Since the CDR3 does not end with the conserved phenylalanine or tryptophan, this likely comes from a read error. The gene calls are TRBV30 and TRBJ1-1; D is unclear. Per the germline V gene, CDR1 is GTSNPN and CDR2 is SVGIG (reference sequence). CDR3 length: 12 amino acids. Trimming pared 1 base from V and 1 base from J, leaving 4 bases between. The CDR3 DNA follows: TGTGCCTGGAGTGGCTCGAACACTGAAGCTTTCCTT. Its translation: CAWSGSNTEAFL.

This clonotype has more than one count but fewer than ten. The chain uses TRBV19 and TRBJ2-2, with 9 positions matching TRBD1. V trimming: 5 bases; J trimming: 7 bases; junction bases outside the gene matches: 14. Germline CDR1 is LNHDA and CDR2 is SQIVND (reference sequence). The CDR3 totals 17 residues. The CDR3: CASSPLPPGQGLGELFF. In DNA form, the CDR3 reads TGTGCCAGTAGTCCCTTACCCCCGGGACAGGGCCTCGGGGAGCTGTTTTTT.

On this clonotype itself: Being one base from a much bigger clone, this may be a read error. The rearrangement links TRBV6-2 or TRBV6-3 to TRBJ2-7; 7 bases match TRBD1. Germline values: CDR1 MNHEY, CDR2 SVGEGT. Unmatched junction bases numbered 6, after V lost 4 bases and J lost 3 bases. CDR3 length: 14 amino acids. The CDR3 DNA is TGTGCCAGCAGTTCGGGGACAGTCGTCTACGAGCAGTACTTC. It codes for CASSSGTVVYEQYF.

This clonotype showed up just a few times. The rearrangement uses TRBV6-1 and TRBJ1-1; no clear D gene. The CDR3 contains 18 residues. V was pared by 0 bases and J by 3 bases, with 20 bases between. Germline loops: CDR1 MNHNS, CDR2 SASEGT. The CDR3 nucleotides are TGTGCCAGCAGTGAAGCCCTCTCGGAAAGGAGGTTTGACACTGAAGCTTTCTTT. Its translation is CASSEALSERRFDTEAFF.

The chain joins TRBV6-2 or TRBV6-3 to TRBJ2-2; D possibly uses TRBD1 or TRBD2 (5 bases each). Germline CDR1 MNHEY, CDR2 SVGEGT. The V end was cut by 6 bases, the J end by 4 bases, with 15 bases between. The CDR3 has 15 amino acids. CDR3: CASSIGTHATGELFF. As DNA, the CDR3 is TGTGCCAGCAGCATCGGGACCCACGCCACCGGGGAGCTGTTTTTT.

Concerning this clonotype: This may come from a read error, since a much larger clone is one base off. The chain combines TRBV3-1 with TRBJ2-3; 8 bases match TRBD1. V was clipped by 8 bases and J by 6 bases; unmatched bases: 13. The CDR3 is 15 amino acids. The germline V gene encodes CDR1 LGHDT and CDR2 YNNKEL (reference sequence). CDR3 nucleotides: TGTGCCAGCGGGAACCAGGGGGCGGGTGGCGATACGCAGTATTTT. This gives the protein CASGNQGAGGDTQYF.

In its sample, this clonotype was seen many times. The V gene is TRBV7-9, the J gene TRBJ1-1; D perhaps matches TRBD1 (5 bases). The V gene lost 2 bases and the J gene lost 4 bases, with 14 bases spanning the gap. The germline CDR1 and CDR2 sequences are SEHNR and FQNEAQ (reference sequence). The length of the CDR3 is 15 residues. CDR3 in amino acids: CASSLPGHGTTEAFF. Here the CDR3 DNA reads TGTGCCAGCAGCTTACCCGGACACGGTACCACTGAAGCTTTCTTT.

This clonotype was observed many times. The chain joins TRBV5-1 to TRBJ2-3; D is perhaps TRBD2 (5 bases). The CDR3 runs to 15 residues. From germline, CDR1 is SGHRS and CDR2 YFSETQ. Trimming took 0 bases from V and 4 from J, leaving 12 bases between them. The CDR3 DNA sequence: TGCGCCAGCAGCTTGGAGGGTCTAGCAGCAGATACGCAGTATTTT. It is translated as CASSLEGLAADTQYF.